Listed below are T cell receptor beta chains from one sample, sequenced in a study of blood T cell repertoires in COVID-19. Using immunoSEQ multiplex PCR, the repertoire was profiled, and TCRdb retains in-frame clones only, with some absent. The sample has about 76,000 clones; 75% to 90% are singletons. Specimen: peripheral blood. The source is a human donor in a cohort sampled during active COVID-19. The CDR3 runs from the conserved cysteine through the conserved F or W. The D gene is left open where the match is weak. Some rows have no size entry. The others give once, few or many, or a class for an expanded clone.

J gene | D gene | clone size | V gene | CDR3 DNA | CDR3 protein
TRBJ2-7 | TRBD2 | once | TRBV18 | TGTGCCAGCTCGCCCGCAGGTCGGGGGGGGGCGTTTGAGCAGTACTTC | CASSPAGRGGAFEQYF
TRBJ2-1 | TRBD1 | NA | TRBV7-7 | TGTGCTAGCAGTCCTGGGGACAGGGGGCCCAATGAGCAGTTCTTC | CASSPGDRGPNEQFF
TRBJ2-5 | NA | NA | TRBV7-6 | TGTGCCAGCAGCCTCGGGACTGCAGAGACCCAGTACTTC | CASSLGTAETQYF
TRBJ1-5 | NA | NA | TRBV21-1 | TGTGCCAGCAGCAAAGCTATGGATTACTGGGAGAATAGCAATCAGCCCCAGCATTTT | CASSKAMDYWENSNQPQHF
TRBJ1-1 | NA | NA | TRBV5-4 | TGTGCCAGCAGCTTTTCCGGCACTGAAGCTTTCTTT | CASSFSGTEAFF
TRBJ1-3 | TRBD1 | NA | TRBV6-5 | TGTGCCAGCAGTTCCTGGGACAGGGTCTCTGGAAACACCATATATTTT | CASSSWDRVSGNTIYF
TRBJ1-5 | TRBD1 | NA | TRBV24-1 | TGTGCCACCAGTGACGGTGGACAGGGAGGCAATCAGCCCCAGCATTTT | CATSDGGQGGNQPQHF
TRBJ2-7 | TRBD1 | once | TRBV28 | TGTGCCAGCAGTTTCCTGGGACAGGATATTTACGAGCAGTACTTC | CASSFLGQDIYEQYF
TRBJ1-1 | NA | NA | TRBV10-3 | TGTGCCATCAGTGCGGGACAAGGGCTGGGAGTGAACACTGAAGCTTTCTTT | CAISAGQGLGVNTEAFF
TRBJ2-2 | TRBD1 | NA | TRBV2 | TGTGCCAGCAGTACCAGGGGGCTCGTGGGCGGGGAGCTGTTTTTT | CASSTRGLVGGELFF